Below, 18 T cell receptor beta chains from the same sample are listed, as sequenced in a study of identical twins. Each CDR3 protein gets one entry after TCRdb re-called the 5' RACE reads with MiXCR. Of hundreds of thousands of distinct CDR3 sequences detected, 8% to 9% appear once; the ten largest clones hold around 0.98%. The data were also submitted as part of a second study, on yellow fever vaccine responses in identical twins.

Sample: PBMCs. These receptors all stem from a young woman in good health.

The CDR3 nucleotides read TGCAGTGCTAGACACGGGACTAGTCCGCGGAATGAGCAGTTCTTC. It specifies CSARHGTSPRNEQFF. The chain joins TRBV20-1 to TRBJ2-1; 8 nucleotides agree with TRBD2. Germline CDR1 is DFQATT and CDR2 is SNEGSKA (reference sequence). This CDR3 comprises 15 residues. The V segment lost 2 bases and the J segment 7 bases; nucleotides outside the gene matches: 10.

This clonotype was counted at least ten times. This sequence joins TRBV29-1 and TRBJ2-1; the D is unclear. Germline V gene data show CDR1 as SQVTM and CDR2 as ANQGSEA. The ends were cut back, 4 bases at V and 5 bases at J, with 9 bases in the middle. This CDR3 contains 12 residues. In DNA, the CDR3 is TGCAGCGTTGTGTGGGGTAACAATGAGCAGTTCTTC. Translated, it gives CSVVWGNNEQFF.

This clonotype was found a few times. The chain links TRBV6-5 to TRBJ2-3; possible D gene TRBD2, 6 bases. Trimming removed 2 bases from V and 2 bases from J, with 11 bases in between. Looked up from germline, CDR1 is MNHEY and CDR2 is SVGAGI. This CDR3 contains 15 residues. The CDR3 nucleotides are TGTGCCAGCAGTTACGGCGGGATTTACACAGATACGCAGTATTTT. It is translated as CASSYGGIYTDTQYF.

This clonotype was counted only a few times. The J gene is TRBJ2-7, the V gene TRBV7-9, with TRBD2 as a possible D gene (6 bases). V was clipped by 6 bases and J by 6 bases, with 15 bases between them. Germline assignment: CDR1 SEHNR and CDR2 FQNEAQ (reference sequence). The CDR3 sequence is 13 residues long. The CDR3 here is CASSSTTRGEQYF. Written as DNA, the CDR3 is TGTGCCAGCAGTTCTACGACTAGGGGCGAGCAGTACTTC.

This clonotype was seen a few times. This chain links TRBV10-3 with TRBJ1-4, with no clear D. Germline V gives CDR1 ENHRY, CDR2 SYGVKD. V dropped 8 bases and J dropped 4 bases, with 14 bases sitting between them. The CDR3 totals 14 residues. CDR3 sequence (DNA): TGTGCCATCGGAGCCTCTGGGGTTAATGAAAAACTGTTTTTT. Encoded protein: CAIGASGVNEKLFF.

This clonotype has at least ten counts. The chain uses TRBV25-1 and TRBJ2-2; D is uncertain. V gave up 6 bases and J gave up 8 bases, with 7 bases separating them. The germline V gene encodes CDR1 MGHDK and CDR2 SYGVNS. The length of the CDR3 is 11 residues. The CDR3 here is CASSPAGELFF. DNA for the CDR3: TGTGCCAGCAGCCCCGCGGGGGAGCTGTTTTTT.

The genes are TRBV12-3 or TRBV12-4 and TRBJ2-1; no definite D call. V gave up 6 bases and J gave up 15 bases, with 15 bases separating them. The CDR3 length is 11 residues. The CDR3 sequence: CASSPQLSLFF. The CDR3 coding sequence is TGTGCCAGCAGCCCCCAATTGTCTCTGTTCTTC.

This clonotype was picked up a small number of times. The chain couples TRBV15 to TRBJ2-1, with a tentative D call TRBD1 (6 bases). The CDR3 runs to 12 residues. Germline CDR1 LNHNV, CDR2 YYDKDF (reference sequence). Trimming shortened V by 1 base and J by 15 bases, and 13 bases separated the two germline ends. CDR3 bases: TGTGCCACCAGCAGAGGTGCAGGGGTGCCGTTCTTC. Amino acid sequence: CATSRGAGVPFF.

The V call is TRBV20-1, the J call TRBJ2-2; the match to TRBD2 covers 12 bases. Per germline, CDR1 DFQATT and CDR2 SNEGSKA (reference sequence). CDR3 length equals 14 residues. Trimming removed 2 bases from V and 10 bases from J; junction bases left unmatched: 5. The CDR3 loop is CSARLLAGGKELFF. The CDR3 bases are TGCAGTGCTAGACTGCTAGCGGGGGGGAAGGAGCTGTTTTTT.

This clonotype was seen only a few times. In nucleotides, the CDR3 is TGCAGTGCTAGAGATCCCCTAGCGGGGGCCTACGAGCAGTACTTC. Protein product: CSARDPLAGAYEQYF. V is TRBV20-1 and J is TRBJ2-7; 10 bases line up with TRBD2. CDR1 and CDR2 from the germline V gene are DFQATT and SNEGSKA (reference sequence). This CDR3 spans 15 amino acids. Trimming at V came to 0 bases and at J to 2 bases, leaving 4 bases not matched to a gene.

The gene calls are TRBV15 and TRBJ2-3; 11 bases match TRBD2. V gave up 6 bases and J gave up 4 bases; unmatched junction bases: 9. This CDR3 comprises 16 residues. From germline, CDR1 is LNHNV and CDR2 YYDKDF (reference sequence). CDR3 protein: CATSPGGLAAADTQYF. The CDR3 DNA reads TGTGCCACCAGTCCAGGGGGACTAGCGGCGGCAGATACGCAGTATTTT.

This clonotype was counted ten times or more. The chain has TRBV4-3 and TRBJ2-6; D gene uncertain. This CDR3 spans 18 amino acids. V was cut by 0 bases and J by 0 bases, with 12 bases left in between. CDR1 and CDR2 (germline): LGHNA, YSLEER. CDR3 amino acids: CASSQDFGRLSGANVLTF. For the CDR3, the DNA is TGCGCCAGCAGCCAAGACTTCGGACGCCTCTCTGGGGCCAACGTCCTGACTTTC.

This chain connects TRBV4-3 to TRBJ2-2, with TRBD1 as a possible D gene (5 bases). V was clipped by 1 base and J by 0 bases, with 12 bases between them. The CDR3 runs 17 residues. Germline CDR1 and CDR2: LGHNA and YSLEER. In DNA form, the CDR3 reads TGCGCCAGCAGCCAAGTGAAAGGGGTAGCGAACACCGGGGAGCTGTTTTTT. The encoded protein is CASSQVKGVANTGELFF.

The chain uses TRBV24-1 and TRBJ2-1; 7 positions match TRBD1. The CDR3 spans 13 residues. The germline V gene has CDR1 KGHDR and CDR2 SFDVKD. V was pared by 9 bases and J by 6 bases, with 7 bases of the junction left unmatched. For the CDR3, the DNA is TGTGCCACCGGGACAGCCCTCCCCAATGAGCAGTTCTTC. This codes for CATGTALPNEQFF.

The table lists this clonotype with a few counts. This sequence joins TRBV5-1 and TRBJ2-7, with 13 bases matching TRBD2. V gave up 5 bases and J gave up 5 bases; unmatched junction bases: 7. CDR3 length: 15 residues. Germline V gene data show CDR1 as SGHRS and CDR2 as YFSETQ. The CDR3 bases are TGCGCCAGCAGGCGGACTAGCGGGAGCATCAACGAGCAGTACTTC. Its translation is CASRRTSGSINEQYF.

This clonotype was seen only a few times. The CDR3 DNA sequence: TGTGCCAGCAGCAGACGGGGTGGGGGGGACACTGAAGCTTTCTTT. Its protein product is CASSRRGGGDTEAFF. V gene TRBV7-2 combines with J gene TRBJ1-1, with a tentative D call TRBD1 (5 bases). This CDR3 comprises 15 residues. Trimming took off 5 bases at V and 3 bases at J, with 16 bases between the two ends. The germline gives CDR1 SGHTA, CDR2 FQGNSA.

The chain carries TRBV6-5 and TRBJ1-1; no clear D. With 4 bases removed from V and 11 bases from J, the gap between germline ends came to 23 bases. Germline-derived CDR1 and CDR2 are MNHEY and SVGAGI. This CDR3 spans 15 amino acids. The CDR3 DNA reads TGTGCCAGCAGTTCCGAGTCACTCGGACCCGCCGCGGCTTTCTTT. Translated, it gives CASSSESLGPAAAFF.

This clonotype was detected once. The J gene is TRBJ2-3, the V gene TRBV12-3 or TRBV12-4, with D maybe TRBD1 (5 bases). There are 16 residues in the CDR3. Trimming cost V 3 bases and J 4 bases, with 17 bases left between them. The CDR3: CASSFFRQLQADTQYF. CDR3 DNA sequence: TGTGCCAGCAGTTTCTTCCGACAGTTGCAGGCAGATACGCAGTATTTT.